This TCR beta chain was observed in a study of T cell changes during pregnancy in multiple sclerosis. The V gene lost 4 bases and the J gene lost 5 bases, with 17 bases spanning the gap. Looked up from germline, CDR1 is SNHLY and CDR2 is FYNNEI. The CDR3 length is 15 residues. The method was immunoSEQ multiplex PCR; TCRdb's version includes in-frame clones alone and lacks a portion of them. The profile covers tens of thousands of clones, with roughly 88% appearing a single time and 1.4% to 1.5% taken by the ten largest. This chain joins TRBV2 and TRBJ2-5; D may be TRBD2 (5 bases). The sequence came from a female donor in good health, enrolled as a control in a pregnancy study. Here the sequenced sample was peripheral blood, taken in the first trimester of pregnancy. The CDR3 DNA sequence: TGTGCCAGCAGTGCTTCCAAAACCCGAGGGGAGACCCAGTACTTC. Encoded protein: CASSASKTRGETQYF.